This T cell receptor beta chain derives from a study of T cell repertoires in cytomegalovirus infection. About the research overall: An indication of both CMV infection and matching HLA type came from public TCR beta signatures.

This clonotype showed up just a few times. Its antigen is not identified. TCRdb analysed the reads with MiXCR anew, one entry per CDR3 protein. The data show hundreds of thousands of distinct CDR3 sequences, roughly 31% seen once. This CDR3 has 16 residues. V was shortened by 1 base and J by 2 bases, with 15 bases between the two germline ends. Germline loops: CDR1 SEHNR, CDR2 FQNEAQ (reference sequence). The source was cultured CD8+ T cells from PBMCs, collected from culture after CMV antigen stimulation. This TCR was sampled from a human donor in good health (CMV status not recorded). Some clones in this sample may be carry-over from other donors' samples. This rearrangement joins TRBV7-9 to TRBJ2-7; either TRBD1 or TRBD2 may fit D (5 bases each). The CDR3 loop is CASSLVRQTGTYEQYF. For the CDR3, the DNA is TGTGCCAGCAGCTTAGTGCGACAGACGGGAACCTACGAGCAGTACTTC.